These 5 T cell receptor beta chains share one sample of origin, sequenced in a study of long-term antiretroviral therapy in people with HIV. A v3.0 immunoSEQ assay was performed at survey level. TCRdb keeps only in-frame clones here, not all; method: immunoSEQ multiplex PCR. The sample shows 20,000 to 25,000 clones, less than 80% of them seen only once. Specimen: unsorted PBMCs, collected 1.1 years before starting antiretroviral therapy. The receptors stem from a middle-aged woman with HIV.

This chain connects TRBV9 to TRBJ2-7, with TRBD2 matching 16 bases. Per germline, CDR1 SGDLS and CDR2 YYNGEE. J gave up 4 bases and V 3 bases, and 4 bases lay outside the gene matches. The CDR3 has 16 amino acids. The CDR3 loop is CASSAGLAGGLYEQYF. CDR3 in DNA: TGTGCCAGCAGCGCGGGACTAGCGGGGGGGCTATACGAGCAGTACTTC.

This chain connects TRBV2 to TRBJ1-6; no clear D gene. The V gene lost 1 base and the J gene lost 7 bases, with 11 bases spanning the gap. From germline, CDR1 is SNHLY and CDR2 FYNNEI. The CDR3 contains 15 residues. CDR3 DNA: TGTGCCAGCAGTGAAGGAGGACTCAAAAATTCACCCCTCCACTTT. Translated: CASSEGGLKNSPLHF.

This clone was seen a few times. The V gene is TRBV5-1, the J gene TRBJ2-1; 7 nucleotides align to TRBD2. CDR3 length equals 15 residues. Germline CDR1 reads SGHRS; CDR2 reads YFSETQ. The trim removed 4 bases at V and 3 bases at J, leaving 7 bases unmatched. DNA for the CDR3: TGCGCCAGCAGCATCACTAGCGCCTACTACAATGAGCAGTTCTTC. Its translation is CASSITSAYYNEQFF.

The chain joins TRBV5-8 to TRBJ2-5; D possibly corresponds to TRBD2 (6 bases). Trimming removed 4 bases at V and 2 bases at J, with 9 bases between. CDR3 length: 13 residues. Germline-derived CDR1 and CDR2 are SGHTS and YDEGEE. The chain's CDR3 is CASSPGVQETQYF. The CDR3 DNA sequence: TGTGCCAGCAGCCCGGGAGTACAAGAGACCCAGTACTTC.

The sample holds a few counts of this clone. J is TRBJ2-7 and V is TRBV6-1; no clear D gene. The CDR3 length is 12 residues. V was shortened by 1 base and J by 3 bases, with 4 bases between the two germline ends. Germline V gene sequence: CDR1 MNHNS, CDR2 SASEGT. The CDR3 DNA follows: TGTGCCAGCAGTGAAGACGGCTACGAGCAGTACTTC. It translates to CASSEDGYEQYF.